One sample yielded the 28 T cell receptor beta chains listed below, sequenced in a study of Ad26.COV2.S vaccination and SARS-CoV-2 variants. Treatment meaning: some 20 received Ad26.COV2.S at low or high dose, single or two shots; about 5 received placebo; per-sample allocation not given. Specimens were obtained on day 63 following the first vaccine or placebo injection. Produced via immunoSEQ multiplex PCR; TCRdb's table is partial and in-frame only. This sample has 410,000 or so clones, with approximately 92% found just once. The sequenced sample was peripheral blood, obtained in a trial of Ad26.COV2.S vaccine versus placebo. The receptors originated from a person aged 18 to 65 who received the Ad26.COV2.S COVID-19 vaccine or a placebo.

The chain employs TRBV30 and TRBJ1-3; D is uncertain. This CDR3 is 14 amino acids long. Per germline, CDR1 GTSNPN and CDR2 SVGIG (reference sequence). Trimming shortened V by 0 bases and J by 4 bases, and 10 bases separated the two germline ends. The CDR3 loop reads CAWSVPSSGNTIYF. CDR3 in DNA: TGTGCCTGGAGTGTACCCTCCTCCGGAAACACCATATATTTT.

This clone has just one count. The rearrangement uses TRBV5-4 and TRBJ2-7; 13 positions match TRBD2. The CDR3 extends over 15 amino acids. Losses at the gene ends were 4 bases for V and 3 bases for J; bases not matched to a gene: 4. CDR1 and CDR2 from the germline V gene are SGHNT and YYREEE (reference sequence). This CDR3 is CASSQLAGGNYEQYF. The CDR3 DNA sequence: TGTGCCAGCAGCCAACTAGCGGGAGGGAACTACGAGCAGTACTTC.

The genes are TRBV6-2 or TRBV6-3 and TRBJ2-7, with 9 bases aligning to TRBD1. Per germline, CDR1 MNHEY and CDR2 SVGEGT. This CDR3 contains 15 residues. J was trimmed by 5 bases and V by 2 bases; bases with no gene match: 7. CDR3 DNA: TGTGCCAGCAGTTACACTTGGACAGGGGAGAACGAGCAGTACTTC. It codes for CASSYTWTGENEQYF.

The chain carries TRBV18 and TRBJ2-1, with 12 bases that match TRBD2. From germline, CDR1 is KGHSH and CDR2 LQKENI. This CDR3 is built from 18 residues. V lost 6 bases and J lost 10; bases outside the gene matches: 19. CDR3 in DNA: TGTGCCAGCTCGCCCGAATTACTACTAGCGGGAGGACTTCAGGAGCAGTTCTTC. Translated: CASSPELLLAGGLQEQFF.

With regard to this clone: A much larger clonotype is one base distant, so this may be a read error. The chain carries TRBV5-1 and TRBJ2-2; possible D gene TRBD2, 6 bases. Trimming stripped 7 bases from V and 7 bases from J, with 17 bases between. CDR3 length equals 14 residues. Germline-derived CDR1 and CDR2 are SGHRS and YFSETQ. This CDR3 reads CASYEGGVVGELFF. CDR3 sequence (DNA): TGCGCCAGCTACGAAGGAGGGGTGGTCGGGGAGCTGTTTTTT.

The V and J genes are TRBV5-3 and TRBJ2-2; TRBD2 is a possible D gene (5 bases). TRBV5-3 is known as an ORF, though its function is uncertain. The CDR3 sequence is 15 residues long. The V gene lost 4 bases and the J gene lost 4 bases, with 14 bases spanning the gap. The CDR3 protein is CARSPGLGGTGELFF. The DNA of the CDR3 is TGTGCCAGAAGCCCAGGACTTGGTGGCACCGGGGAGCTGTTTTTT.

CDR3 loop: CASSFPSTYNEQFF. The DNA for the CDR3 is TGCGCCAGCAGCTTCCCTTCTACCTACAATGAGCAGTTCTTC. The rearrangement links TRBV5-1 to TRBJ2-1; D is ambiguous. This CDR3 has 14 residues. The V end lost 2 bases, the J end lost 2 bases, and 8 bases lay between the germline ends. Germline CDR1 SGHRS, CDR2 YFSETQ.

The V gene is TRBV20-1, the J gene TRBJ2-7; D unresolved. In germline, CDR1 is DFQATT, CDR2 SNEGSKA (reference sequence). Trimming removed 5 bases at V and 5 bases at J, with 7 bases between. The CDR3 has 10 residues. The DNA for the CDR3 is TGCAGTGCTGGTACTAACGAGCAGTACTTC. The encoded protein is CSAGTNEQYF.

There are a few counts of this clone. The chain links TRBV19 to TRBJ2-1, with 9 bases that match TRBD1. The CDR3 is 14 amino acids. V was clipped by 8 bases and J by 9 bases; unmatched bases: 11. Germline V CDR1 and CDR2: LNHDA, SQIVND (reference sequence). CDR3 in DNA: TGTGCCAGTTCCCCCGGACAGGGGAGGAGTGAGCAGTTCTTC. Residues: CASSPGQGRSEQFF.

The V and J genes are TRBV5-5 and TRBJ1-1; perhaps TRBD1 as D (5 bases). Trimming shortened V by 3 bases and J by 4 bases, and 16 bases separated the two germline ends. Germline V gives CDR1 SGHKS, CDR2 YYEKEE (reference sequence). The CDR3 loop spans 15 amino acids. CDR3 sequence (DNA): TGTGCCAGCAGCTCCGCTTTTGGGGCCAGCACTGAAGCTTTCTTT. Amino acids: CASSSAFGASTEAFF.

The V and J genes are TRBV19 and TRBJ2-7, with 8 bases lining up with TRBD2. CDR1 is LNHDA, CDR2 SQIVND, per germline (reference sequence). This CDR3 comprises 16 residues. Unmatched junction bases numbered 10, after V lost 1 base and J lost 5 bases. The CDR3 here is CASSIAVGSGSDEQYF. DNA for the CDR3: TGTGCCAGTAGTATAGCGGTTGGGAGCGGGAGCGACGAGCAGTACTTC.

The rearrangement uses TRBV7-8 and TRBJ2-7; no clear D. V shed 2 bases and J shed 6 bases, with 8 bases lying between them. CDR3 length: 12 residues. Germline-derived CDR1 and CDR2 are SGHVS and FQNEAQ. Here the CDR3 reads CASSLLGSEQYF. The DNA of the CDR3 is TGTGCCAGCAGCTTATTGGGGTCCGAGCAGTACTTC.

The CDR3 is CASVKDTSTNEKLFF. The CDR3 DNA follows: TGTGCCAGCGTCAAAGACACGAGCACTAATGAAAAACTGTTTTTT. This chain uses TRBV2 with TRBJ1-4; D is unresolved. Germline values: CDR1 SNHLY, CDR2 FYNNEI. Trimming took off 8 bases at V and 2 bases at J, with 15 bases between the two ends. The CDR3 contains 15 residues.

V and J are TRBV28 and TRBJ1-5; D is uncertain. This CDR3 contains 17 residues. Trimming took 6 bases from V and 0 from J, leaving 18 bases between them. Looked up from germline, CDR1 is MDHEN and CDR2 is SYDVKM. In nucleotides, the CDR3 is TGTGCCAGCAGACCCCAACTGGGGATGCTTAGCAATCAGCCCCAGCATTTT. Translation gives CASRPQLGMLSNQPQHF.

The CDR3 DNA sequence: TGTGCCAGCAGCTTAACCGGACCTAAAACCGGGGAGCTGTTTTTT. This codes for CASSLTGPKTGELFF. The rearrangement uses TRBV5-6 and TRBJ2-2; D is uncertain. Germline-derived CDR1 and CDR2 are SGHDT and YYEEEE. The CDR3 spans 15 residues. Trimming shortened V by 2 bases and J by 5 bases, and 13 bases separated the two germline ends. Supplemented by reference TRBV5-6 and TRBJ2-2, the full variable domain reads DAGVTQSPTHLIKTRGQQVTLRCSPKSGHDTVSWYQQALGQGPQFIFQYYEEEERQRGNFPDRFSGHQFPNYSSELNVNALLLGDSALYLCASSLTGPKTGELFFGEGSRLTVL.

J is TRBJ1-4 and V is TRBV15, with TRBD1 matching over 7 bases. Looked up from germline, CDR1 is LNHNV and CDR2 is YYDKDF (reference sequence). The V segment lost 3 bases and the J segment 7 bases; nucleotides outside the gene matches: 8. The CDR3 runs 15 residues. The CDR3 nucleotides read TGTGCCACCAGCAGGCCTAGACAGGGTCTTGAAAAACTGTTTTTT. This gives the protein CATSRPRQGLEKLFF. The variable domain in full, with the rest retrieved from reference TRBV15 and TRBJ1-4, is DAMVIQNPRYQVTQFGKPVTLSCSQTLNHNVMYWYQQKSSQAPKLLFHYYDKDFNNEADTPDNFQSRRPNTSFCFLDIRSPGLGDTAMYLCATSRPRQGLEKLFFGSGTQLSVL.

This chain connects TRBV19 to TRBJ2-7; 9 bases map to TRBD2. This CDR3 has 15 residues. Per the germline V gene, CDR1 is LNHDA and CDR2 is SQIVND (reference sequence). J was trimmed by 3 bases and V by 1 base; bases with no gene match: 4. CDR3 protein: CASSIVGGRGYEQYF. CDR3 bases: TGTGCCAGTAGTATAGTTGGCGGGAGGGGCTACGAGCAGTACTTC.

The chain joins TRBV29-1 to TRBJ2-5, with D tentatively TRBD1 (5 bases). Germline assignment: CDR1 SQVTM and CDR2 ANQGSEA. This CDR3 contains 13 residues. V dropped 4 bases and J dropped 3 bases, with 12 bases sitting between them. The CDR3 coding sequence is TGCAGCGTTGCTCCCGACAGCGAAGAGACCCAGTACTTC. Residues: CSVAPDSEETQYF.

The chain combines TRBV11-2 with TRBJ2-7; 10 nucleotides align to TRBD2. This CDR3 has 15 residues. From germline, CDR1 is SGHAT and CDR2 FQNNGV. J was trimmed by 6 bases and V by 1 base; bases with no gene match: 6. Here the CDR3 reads CASSLASGSVSEQYF. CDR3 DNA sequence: TGTGCCAGCAGCTTAGCTAGCGGGAGTGTGAGCGAGCAGTACTTC.

CDR3 residues: CASSRGGRNTDTQYF. In DNA, the CDR3 is TGCGCCAGCAGCCGGGGCGGAAGGAACACAGATACGCAGTATTTT. The genes are TRBV5-1 and TRBJ2-3; D is possibly TRBD1 or TRBD2 (5 bases each). The CDR3 sequence is 15 residues long. V lost 4 bases to trimming and J lost 2 bases, with 14 bases between them. Germline V CDR1 and CDR2: SGHRS, YFSETQ.

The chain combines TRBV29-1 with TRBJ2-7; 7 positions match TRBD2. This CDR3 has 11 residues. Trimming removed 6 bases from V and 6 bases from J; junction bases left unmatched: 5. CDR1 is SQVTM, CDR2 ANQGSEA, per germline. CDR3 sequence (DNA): TGCAGCGTACGGTGGGGGGGCGAGCAGTACTTC. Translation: CSVRWGGEQYF.

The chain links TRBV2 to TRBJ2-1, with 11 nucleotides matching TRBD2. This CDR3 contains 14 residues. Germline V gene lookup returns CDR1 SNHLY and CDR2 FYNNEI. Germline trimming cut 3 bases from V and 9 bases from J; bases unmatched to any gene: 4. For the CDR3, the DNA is TGTGCCAGCAGTGAGATGCTAGCGGGAGGTGAGCAGTTCTTC. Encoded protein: CASSEMLAGGEQFF.

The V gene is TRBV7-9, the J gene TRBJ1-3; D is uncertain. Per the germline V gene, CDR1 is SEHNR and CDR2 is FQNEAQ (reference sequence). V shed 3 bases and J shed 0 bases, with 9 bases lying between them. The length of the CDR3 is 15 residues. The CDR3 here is CASSFSQSSGNTIYF. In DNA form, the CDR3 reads TGTGCCAGCAGCTTCAGCCAATCCTCTGGAAACACCATATATTTT.

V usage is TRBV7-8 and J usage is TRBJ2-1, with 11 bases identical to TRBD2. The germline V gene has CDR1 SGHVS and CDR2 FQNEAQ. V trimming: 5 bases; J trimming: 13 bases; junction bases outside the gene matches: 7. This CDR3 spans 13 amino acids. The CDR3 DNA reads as TGTGCCAGCAGCCGGAGACTAGCGGGAATACAGTTCTTC. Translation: CASSRRLAGIQFF.

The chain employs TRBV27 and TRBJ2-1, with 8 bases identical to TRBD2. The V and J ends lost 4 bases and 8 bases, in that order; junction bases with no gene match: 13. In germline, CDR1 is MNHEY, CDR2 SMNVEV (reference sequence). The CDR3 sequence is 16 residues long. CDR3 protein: CASSSMREAGVHEQFF. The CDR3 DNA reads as TGTGCCAGCAGTTCGATGCGGGAAGCGGGAGTGCATGAGCAGTTCTTC.

The CDR3 region has the DNA TGCGCCAGCAGCCAAGCGGCGGGCCGCGAGCAGTACTTC. Its translation: CASSQAAGREQYF. This sequence joins TRBV4-1 and TRBJ2-7; a weak D match, TRBD2 (5 bases). Germline CDR1 and CDR2: MGHRA and YSYEKL. CDR3 length: 13 amino acids. The V end lost 1 base, the J end lost 6 bases, and 10 bases lay between the germline ends.

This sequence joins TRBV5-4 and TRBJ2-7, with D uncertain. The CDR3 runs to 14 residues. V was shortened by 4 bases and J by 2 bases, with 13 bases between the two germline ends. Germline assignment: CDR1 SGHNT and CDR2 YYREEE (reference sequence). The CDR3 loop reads CASSSRTYPYEQYF. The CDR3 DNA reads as TGTGCCAGCAGCAGCCGGACCTACCCCTACGAGCAGTACTTC.

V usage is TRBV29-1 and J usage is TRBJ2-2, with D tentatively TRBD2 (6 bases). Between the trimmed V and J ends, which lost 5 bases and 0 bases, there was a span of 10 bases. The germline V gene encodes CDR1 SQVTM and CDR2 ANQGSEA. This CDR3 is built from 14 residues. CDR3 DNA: TGCAGCGTTTATGGCGGGACGAACACCGGGGAGCTGTTTTTT. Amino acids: CSVYGGTNTGELFF.